Listed below are T cell receptor beta chains from one sample, sequenced in a study of blood T cell repertoires in COVID-19. Profiled with immunoSEQ multiplex PCR; TCRdb holds only in-frame clones, not every one. The repertoire holds 65,000 to 70,000 clones, 80% to 85% seen once, with roughly 4.5% in the top ten. The sequencing sample was made of peripheral blood. These TCRs come from a woman aged 60-75 years with acute or convalescent COVID-19. Each CDR3 is given with its conserved first and last residue. D genes are given only for firm matches. Rows may omit the clone size; those that give it use once, few, many or a size class.

size	D	J	V	DNA	CDR3
.	.	TRBJ1-1	TRBV5-1	TGCGCCAGCAGCTTGGCTGGGGGGACGAACACTGAAGCTTTCTTT	CASSLAGGTNTEAFF
once	.	TRBJ1-1	TRBV27	TGTGCCAGCAGTTTGAAGAGGCGAAGGAGGTCCGCGGGGACTGAAGCTTTCTTT	CASSLKRRRRSAGTEAFF
few	TRBD2	TRBJ2-3	TRBV19	TGTGCCAGTACCAAACCGGATTCGTGGGGGGGGTCGGGCACAGATACGCAGTATTTT	CASTKPDSWGGSGTDTQYF
.	TRBD1	TRBJ1-1	TRBV5-1	TGCGCCAGCAGCTCCGACGGACAGGGCGCTGAAGCTTTCTTT	CASSSDGQGAEAFF
.	.	TRBJ2-7	TRBV7-9	TGTGCCAGCAGCCCAGACCGGGGAGCGGACTACGAGCAGTACTTC	CASSPDRGADYEQYF
many	TRBD2	TRBJ2-1	TRBV4-1	TGCGCCAGCAGAGCAAGCGGGGGGGCAAATGAGCAGTTCTTC	CASRASGGANEQFF
few	.	TRBJ1-4	TRBV3-1/TRBV3-2	TGTGCCAGCAGCCAAGATGGGGGCTTCGGAGAAAAACTGTTTTTT	CASSQDGGFGEKLFF
.	.	TRBJ2-1	TRBV7-2	TGTGCCAGCAGCTCGCGGGGAGTCCCTTACAATGAGCAGTTCTTC	CASSSRGVPYNEQFF
.	.	TRBJ1-4	TRBV7-9	TGTGCCAGCAGCCGCGGACAGACTTCAACTAATGAAAAACTGTTTTTT	CASSRGQTSTNEKLFF
.	.	TRBJ1-6	TRBV4-2	TGTGCCAGCAGCCAAGTGAAGGGAGTAGTCCTCCACTTT	CASSQVKGVVLHF
.	TRBD1	TRBJ1-1	TRBV7-3	TGTGCCAGCAGTCTGACAGGGTACGTGAACACTGAAGCTTTCTTT	CASSLTGYVNTEAFF
.	.	TRBJ2-5	TRBV29-1	TGCAGCGTTGAAATGGGCAAGGAGACCCAGTACTTC	CSVEMGKETQYF
.	TRBD1	TRBJ1-2	TRBV5-5	TGTGCCAGCAGCTCGAGACAGGGAGGCTACACCTTC	CASSSRQGGYTF
.	TRBD1	TRBJ1-1	TRBV5-1	TGCGCCAGCAGCCTGCCGGACAGGGTGAATGAAGCTTTCTTT	CASSLPDRVNEAFF
.	.	TRBJ2-1	TRBV13	TGTGTCAGCAGCTTACGCGTTTGGTCCTACAATGAGCAGTTCTTC	CVSSLRVWSYNEQFF
.	.	TRBJ1-2	TRBV6-6	TGTGCCAGCAGTTACACCGGGGACAATCTCAATGGCTACACCTTC	CASSYTGDNLNGYTF
.	TRBD1	TRBJ2-2	TRBV10-3	TGTGCCAGCCTCCGGGACAGGGGAAACACCGGGGAGCTGTTTTTT	CASLRDRGNTGELFF
.	.	TRBJ2-1	TRBV19	TGTGCCAGTAGTATCGGGAATAACAATGAGCAGTTCTTC	CASSIGNNNEQFF
.	.	TRBJ2-1	TRBV7-6	TGTGCCAGCAGCTATGAAACAGGTCTCAATGAGCAGTTCTTC	CASSYETGLNEQFF
.	.	TRBJ1-2	TRBV21-1	TGTGCCAGCAGCAAGAGGACAGGAGTAAACTATGGCTACACCTTC	CASSKRTGVNYGYTF
few	.	TRBJ1-6	TRBV19	TGTGCCAGTAGTATAGAAGAGACTGGGAATTCACCCCTCCACTTT	CASSIEETGNSPLHF
.	TRBD1	TRBJ2-5	TRBV7-9	TGTGCCAGCAGCTTATGGGACAGGCGCCAAGAGACCCAGTACTTC	CASSLWDRRQETQYF
.	TRBD1	TRBJ1-5	TRBV5-1	TGCGCCAGCAGCGAGGGACAGTCCAATCAGCCCCAGCATTTT	CASSEGQSNQPQHF
few	.	TRBJ1-3	TRBV27	TGTGCCAGCAGTTTACAGGGAAGCTCTGGAAACACCATATATTTT	CASSLQGSSGNTIYF
.	TRBD1	TRBJ1-2	TRBV6-5	TGTGCCAGCCGGGACAGGGGATATGGCTACACCTTC	CASRDRGYGYTF
.	TRBD1	TRBJ1-2	TRBV15	TGTGCCACCAGCGAAGGGACAGCCCATTATGGCTACACCTTC	CATSEGTAHYGYTF